The 23 T cell receptor delta chains given below trace back to one sample, sequenced in a study of Vδ1+ human thymocytes. For these receptors, no antigen is known. Sequences come from RNA converted to cDNA by reverse transcription. Pooled V-gene forward primers with one constant-region reverse primer generated the CDR3 amplicons by multiplex PCR. TCRdb re-called clones from the multiplex PCR reads via CATT. The sample holds about 75,000 delta-chain clones, around 35% seen once. Study-wide results and limits: Highly polyclonal TRG and TRD repertoires with Gaussian CDR3 length distributions appeared in thymus.

The material sequenced was Vdelta1+ gamma-delta thymocytes from the thymus. Subset meaning: FACS-sorted CD3+ TCRalphabeta- TCRVdelta1+ TCRVdelta2- thymocytes. Source of these receptors: a boy under three years old who had congenital heart surgery.

The chain couples TRDV1 to TRDJ1; D might be TRDD3 (5 bases). CDR1 is TSWWSYY and CDR2 is QGS in the germline V gene. Trimming pared 0 bases from V and 0 bases from J, leaving 23 bases between. The CDR3 length is 20 residues. The DNA for the CDR3 is TGTGCTCTTGGGGAACTAGCGCGGGCTAGTCGGGGGTTGTACACCGATAAACTCATCTTT. Translated, it gives CALGELARASRGLYTDKLIF.

This clone was found a few times. A read error may account for a junction end that differs from germline. The chain recombines TRDV1 with TRDJ1, with 10 bases aligning to TRDD3. The CDR3 totals 21 residues. Germline CDR1 and CDR2: TSWWSYY and QGS. The CDR3 reads CALGDKGSLLGDGPYTDKPIF. In nucleotides, the CDR3 is TGTGCTCTTGGGGACAAAGGGAGTTTACTGGGGGATGGACCGTACACCGATAAACCCATCTTT.

This clone was counted a few times. This chain links TRDV1 with TRDJ1, with 9 bases identical to TRDD3. Germline lookup yields CDR1 TSWWSYY and CDR2 QGS. The CDR3 length is 20 residues. V lost 0 bases and J lost 0; bases outside the gene matches: 14. The CDR3 is CALGELAKMGDRRNTDKLIF. DNA of the CDR3: TGTGCTCTTGGGGAACTCGCGAAGATGGGGGATAGGAGGAACACCGATAAACTCATCTTT.

Concerning this clone: A read error may produce the germline difference seen at one junction end. V gene TRDV1 combines with J gene TRDJ1; 7 positions agree with TRDD3. Germline CDR1 reads TSWWSYY; CDR2 reads QGS. The CDR3 runs 23 residues. In DNA form, the CDR3 reads TGTGCTCTTGGGGAACTACTCCACCTTCTTCCCACGAAGACGGGGGATGCCACCCATAAACTCATCTTT. This translates into CALGELLHLLPTKTGDATHKLIF.

This clone was seen a few times. The chain recombines TRDV1 with TRDJ1, with TRDD3 matching over 8 bases. This CDR3 has 21 residues. The germline CDR1 and CDR2 sequences are TSWWSYY and QGS. V lost 4 bases to trimming and J lost 2 bases; unmatched junction nucleotides: 24. DNA of the CDR3: TGTGCTCTTGGGGCAAAAGGGCCGAGGCTGGGGGACAACCCAACTACCGATAAACTCATCTTT. This encodes CALGAKGPRLGDNPTTDKLIF.

This clone was seen only a few times. J is TRDJ1 and V is TRDV1; 8 bases agree with TRDD3. CDR1 is TSWWSYY and CDR2 is QGS in the germline V gene. CDR3 length: 22 amino acids. J lost 0 bases, V lost 5 bases, and 26 bases had no gene match. CDR3 sequence: CALGTSPPTGGLICPYTDKLIF. Here the CDR3 DNA reads TGTGCTCTTGGGACCTCCCCCCCCACTGGGGGCCTGATATGCCCTTACACCGATAAACTCATCTTT.

As concerns this clone: This specimen includes other DNA sequences encoding the same CDR3. The J gene is TRDJ1, the V gene TRDV2, with 11 bases that match TRDD3. This CDR3 has 19 residues. Trimming cost V 6 bases and J 0 bases; bases outside gene matches: 17. Per the germline V gene, CDR1 is GEAIGNYY and CDR2 is EKD. CDR3 amino acids: CACPNFLLGDKPYTDKLIF. The CDR3 DNA reads as TGTGCCTGTCCTAACTTTCTACTGGGGGATAAACCCTACACCGATAAACTCATCTTT.

This chain links TRDV1 with TRDJ1, with 10 bases that match TRDD3. Trimming at V came to 0 bases and at J to 1 base, leaving 20 bases not matched to a gene. The germline V gene encodes CDR1 TSWWSYY and CDR2 QGS. CDR3 length equals 22 residues. CDR3: CALGELTYRARLLGDVTDKLIF. For the CDR3, the DNA is TGTGCTCTTGGGGAACTAACCTATAGGGCTCGGTTACTGGGGGATGTCACCGATAAACTCATCTTT.

This chain connects TRDV1 to TRDJ1, with 11 bases that match TRDD3. This CDR3 has 21 amino acids. Per germline, CDR1 TSWWSYY and CDR2 QGS. Trimming cost V 0 bases and J 5 bases; bases outside gene matches: 20. The CDR3 region is CALGELSFPDVLGDNADKLIF. CDR3 coding DNA: TGTGCTCTTGGGGAACTCTCCTTCCCCGATGTACTGGGGGATAACGCGGATAAACTCATCTTT.

This clone was detected only a few times. The chain employs TRDV1 and TRDJ1, with D possibly matching TRDD3 (6 bases). Germline-derived CDR1 and CDR2 are TSWWSYY and QGS. Trimming took off 0 bases at V and 0 bases at J, with 11 bases between the two ends. This CDR3 is built from 16 residues. As DNA, the CDR3 is TGTGCTCTTGGGGAACTTGGGGGGCAGCACACCGATAAACTCATCTTT. This translates into CALGELGGQHTDKLIF.

This chain uses TRDV1 with TRDJ1; TRDD3 aligns across 12 bases. The CDR3 totals 19 residues. The ends lost 0 bases at V and 0 bases at J; junction bases unmatched: 8. From germline, CDR1 is TSWWSYY and CDR2 QGS. The CDR3 here is CALGELALGDTWYTDKLIF. The CDR3 DNA follows: TGTGCTCTTGGGGAACTAGCTCTGGGGGATACGTGGTACACCGATAAACTCATCTTT.

The chain combines TRDV1 with TRDJ1, with 8 nucleotides matching TRDD3. This CDR3 is built from 18 residues. V lost 3 bases to trimming and J lost 0 bases; unmatched junction nucleotides: 12. The germline V gene encodes CDR1 TSWWSYY and CDR2 QGS. The CDR3 DNA reads TGTGCTCTTGGGGATCGAGGATGGGGGATTCCATACACCGATAAACTCATCTTT. Translating gives CALGDRGWGIPYTDKLIF.

The chain employs TRDV1 and TRDJ1, with 11 positions matching TRDD3. CDR1 is TSWWSYY and CDR2 is QGS in the germline V gene. V was pared by 4 bases and J by 5 bases, with 9 bases of the junction left unmatched. The CDR3 totals 16 residues. CDR3 nucleotide sequence: TGTGCTCTTGGGGCCGAGCGGTACTGGGGGATAGATAAACTCATCTTT. Its protein is CALGAERYWGIDKLIF.

This rearrangement joins TRDV1 to TRDJ1; maybe TRDD3 (6 bases). The germline V and J ends were trimmed by 1 base and 11 bases, with 32 bases remaining between them. The germline CDR1 and CDR2 sequences are TSWWSYY and QGS. This CDR3 is 19 amino acids long. CDR3 protein: CALGEPSRPSLVGGLTLIF. The CDR3 region has the DNA TGTGCTCTTGGGGAACCGTCTAGACCTTCGCTGGTGGGGGGCCTTACGCTCATCTTT.

In this sample, this clone turned up a few times. V and J are TRDV2 and TRDJ1; TRDD3 matches 7 bases. This CDR3 spans 18 amino acids. Trimming at V came to 2 bases and at J to 1 base, leaving 15 bases not matched to a gene. Germline values: CDR1 GEAIGNYY, CDR2 EKD. The CDR3 protein is CACDISDRGMRGTDKLIF. The DNA of the CDR3 is TGTGCCTGTGACATAAGCGATAGGGGGATGAGAGGCACCGATAAACTCATCTTT.

This clone was seen a few times. The chain employs TRDV1 and TRDJ1, with 9 bases that match TRDD3. The germline V gene encodes CDR1 TSWWSYY and CDR2 QGS. The CDR3 is made up of 18 amino acids. Losses at the gene ends were 0 bases for V and 0 bases for J; bases not matched to a gene: 8. CDR3 bases: TGTGCTCTTGGGGAACTAGCACTGGGGGACCCGTACACCGATAAACTCATCTTT. This sequence encodes CALGELALGDPYTDKLIF.

The rearrangement joins TRDV1 to TRDJ1; 7 nucleotides align to TRDD3. From germline, CDR1 is TSWWSYY and CDR2 QGS. The CDR3 extends over 15 amino acids. The ends lost 5 bases at V and 2 bases at J; junction bases unmatched: 8. In DNA form, the CDR3 reads TGTGCTCTTGGGAAGCCCCCCTGGGGGACCGATAAACTCATCTTT. Its protein is CALGKPPWGTDKLIF.

The rearrangement joins TRDV1 to TRDJ1; D not certain. Trimming cost V 4 bases and J 7 bases, with 37 bases left between them. Germline lookup yields CDR1 TSWWSYY and CDR2 QGS. CDR3 length equals 21 residues. CDR3 amino acids: CALGVIPVIPAAGFQFGKLIF. In nucleotides, the CDR3 is TGTGCTCTTGGGGTTATCCCCGTAATTCCGGCGGCGGGTTTCCAATTCGGTAAACTCATCTTT.

Only a few counts were recorded for this clone. The V call is TRDV1, the J call TRDJ1, with TRDD3 matching 10 bases. This CDR3 comprises 26 residues. Germline CDR1 TSWWSYY, CDR2 QGS. After removal of 0 bases from V and 0 bases from J, the junction contained 31 bases not matched to a gene. CDR3 sequence (DNA): TGTGCTCTTGGGGAACTAGGTGCTTCCTACGGCTTTAAGGGGGATACGCCCCAACTAAACACCGATAAACTCATCTTT. It translates to CALGELGASYGFKGDTPQLNTDKLIF.

This clone occurred many times. The J gene is TRDJ1, the V gene TRDV2, with 13 bases identical to TRDD3. Germline V CDR1 and CDR2: GEAIGNYY, EKD. V shed 1 base and J 9 bases; nucleotides not matched to a gene: 13. The CDR3 runs to 17 residues. The CDR3 nucleotides are TGTGCCTGTGACACGGGATGTACTGGGGGATACGGAAATCAACTCATCTTT. Translating it yields CACDTGCTGGYGNQLIF.

This clone was counted a few times. The chain combines TRDV1 with TRDJ1; 8 bases line up with TRDD3. CDR3 length: 22 amino acids. The germline CDR1 and CDR2 sequences are TSWWSYY and QGS. V trimming: 5 bases; J trimming: 3 bases; junction bases outside the gene matches: 29. The CDR3 DNA is TGTGCTCTTGGGCCCCCAGGACTACTGGGTGGGGACCCTGGGGGACGATCCGATAAACTCATCTTT. This gives the protein CALGPPGLLGGDPGGRSDKLIF.

The chain uses TRDV1 and TRDJ1; 8 positions agree with TRDD3. The CDR3 is made up of 18 amino acids. Unmatched junction bases numbered 14, after V lost 3 bases and J lost 2 bases. CDR1 is TSWWSYY, CDR2 QGS, per germline. CDR3 DNA: TGTGCTCTTGGGGAGTTAGCCGTCATTTCTGGGGGAACCGATAAACTCATCTTT. Translated: CALGELAVISGGTDKLIF.

The chain employs TRDV1 and TRDJ1; 11 positions agree with TRDD3. This CDR3 is built from 18 residues. In germline, CDR1 is TSWWSYY, CDR2 QGS. J was trimmed by 5 bases and V by 6 bases; bases with no gene match: 17. Here the CDR3 reads CALGGLSHGLGDRDKLIF. The DNA for the CDR3 is TGTGCTCTTGGAGGCCTCTCCCACGGACTGGGGGATAGGGATAAACTCATCTTT.